These T cell receptor beta chains were read from a single sample in a study of blood T cells in healthy people across ages. Via MiXCR, TCRdb re-called the 5' RACE reads, giving one row per CDR3 protein. The sample has 750,000 to 950,000 distinct CDR3 sequences, roughly 50% seen once. The sequenced material came from blood. Receptor source: an elderly man in good health. CDR3s include the opening cysteine and the closing phenylalanine or tryptophan. D genes are given only for firm matches. Expanded clones get a size class; other rows say once, few or many, or leave the size out.

v_gene	abundance	j_gene	d_gene	CDR3aa	CDR3nt
TRBV5-5	few	TRBJ2-5	NA	CASSLGIEETQYF	TGTGCCAGCAGCTTAGGTATCGAAGAGACCCAGTACTTC
TRBV20-1	NA	TRBJ1-1	NA	CRPGDTGAFF	TGCAGGCCGGGGGATACTGGAGCTTTCTTT
TRBV25-1	NA	TRBJ2-1	NA	CASSECSRPLFF	TGTGCCAGCAGTGAATGTTCTAGGCCCTTGTTCTTC
TRBV6-5	few	TRBJ2-6	TRBD1	CATGVGQVSGANVLTF	TGTGCCACCGGGGTGGGACAGGTCTCTGGGGCCAACGTCCTGACTTTC
TRBV12-3/TRBV12-4	once	TRBJ2-1	NA	CASSEGTGYNEQFF	TGTGCCAGCAGTGAGGGGACGGGGTACAATGAGCAGTTCTTC
TRBV7-7	NA	TRBJ2-5	TRBD1	CASSQGQGFGQETQYF	TGTGCCAGCAGCCAGGGACAGGGGTTTGGCCAAGAGACCCAGTACTTC
TRBV25-1	NA	TRBJ2-3	NA	CASSAFTSTDTQYF	TGTGCCAGCAGCGCATTTACTAGCACAGATACGCAGTATTTT
TRBV10-3	NA	TRBJ2-1	NA	CAISERETQFF	TGTGCCATCAGTGAGAGAGAGACCCAGTTCTTC
TRBV3-1	NA	TRBJ2-5	TRBD2	CASSHPRTRGNQETQYF	TGTGCCAGCAGCCATCCCCGGACTAGAGGAAACCAAGAGACCCAGTACTTC
TRBV21-1	NA	TRBJ2-7	NA	CASSKVIGRQGSYEQYF	TGTGCCAGCAGCAAAGTCATAGGTAGGCAGGGAAGCTATGAGCAGTACTTC
TRBV2	NA	TRBJ2-6	NA	CASRRTPESGANVLTF	TGTGCCAGCAGACGAACCCCAGAATCTGGGGCCAACGTCCTGACTTTC
TRBV12-5	NA	TRBJ1-1	TRBD1	CVSGLTGQTRNTEAFF	TGTGTTAGTGGCCTGACGGGACAGACTAGGAACACTGAAGCTTTCTTT
TRBV27	few	TRBJ1-5	NA	CASSFLTGQPQHF	TGTGCCAGCAGTTTTCTGACGGGCCAGCCCCAGCATTTT
TRBV20-1	many	TRBJ2-1	TRBD2	CSAGGLAGGPGVSYNEQFF	TGCAGTGCTGGCGGACTAGCGGGAGGGCCTGGCGTGTCCTACAATGAGCAGTTCTTC
TRBV6-2/TRBV6-3	NA	TRBJ2-7	TRBD1	CASTQGQGLYEQYF	TGTGCCAGCACCCAGGGACAGGGGTTATACGAGCAGTACTTC
TRBV29-1	few	TRBJ1-2	NA	CSVENAGEHGYTF	TGCAGCGTTGAAAACGCGGGGGAACATGGCTACACCTTC
TRBV4-1	NA	TRBJ2-1	NA	CASSPSGLREQFF	TGCGCCAGCAGCCCGTCAGGGTTAAGGGAGCAGTTCTTC
TRBV27	NA	TRBJ2-7	NA	CASSSPGQSSYEQYF	TGTGCCAGCAGTTCACCGGGACAATCCTCCTACGAGCAGTACTTC